These 19 T cell receptor beta chains were sequenced from one sample in a study of blood T cells in healthy people across ages. A sample-barcoded 5' primer and a J-beta primer mix were used in a second PCR of roughly 6 to 11 cycles. TCRdb fed the 5' RACE reads into MiXCR, producing one record per CDR3 protein. The sample shows 1.8 million or so distinct CDR3 sequences, approximately 40% of them seen only once. The sequencing sample was made of blood. These receptors were taken from a human donor in good health.

The chain has TRBV21-1 and TRBJ2-3. TRBV21-1 is termed a pseudogene. This CDR3 has 15 amino acids. This CDR3 is CASSKVDGSTDTQYF. CDR3 in DNA: TGTGCCAGCAGCAAAGTCGACGGGAGCACAGATACGCAGTATTTT.

The chain employs TRBV29-1 and TRBJ2-3; 7 nucleotides align to TRBD2. The CDR3 sequence is 14 residues long. Looked up from germline, CDR1 is SQVTM and CDR2 is ANQGSEA. The junction had 4 bases not matched to a gene; V was cut back by 1 base and J by 3 bases. The CDR3 DNA reads TGCAGCGTTGAAGTGAGCGGGGTTACAGATACGCAGTATTTT. Translation: CSVEVSGVTDTQYF.

This clonotype was seen only a few times. J is TRBJ2-1 and V is TRBV7-2, with 9 bases fitting TRBD2. Germline V gene data show CDR1 as SGHTA and CDR2 as FQGNSA. This CDR3 region has 15 residues. V lost 5 bases and J lost 5; bases outside the gene matches: 7. DNA of the CDR3: TGTGCCAGCAGCCTGGTCGGGACTAGCAACAATGAGCAGTTCTTC. The encoded protein is CASSLVGTSNNEQFF.

This clonotype was counted a few times. This sequence joins TRBV4-2 and TRBJ1-4; D call uncertain. Germline CDR1 and CDR2: LGHNA and YNFKEQ. The CDR3 spans 13 residues. The germline V and J ends were trimmed by 2 bases and 8 bases, with 9 bases remaining between them. CDR3 in DNA: TGTGCCAGCAGCCAAAGGGAGTTGGAAAAACTGTTTTTT. Encoded protein: CASSQRELEKLFF.

The chain links TRBV4-1 to TRBJ1-2; perhaps TRBD1 as D (6 bases). The germline V gene encodes CDR1 MGHRA and CDR2 YSYEKL. This CDR3 comprises 14 residues. V was shortened by 3 bases and J by 5 bases, with 13 bases between the two germline ends. CDR3 bases: TGCGCCAGCAGCCACTCAGGGGCCTTATATGGCTACACCTTC. Its translation is CASSHSGALYGYTF.

This clonotype was detected only a few times. Mismatch with germline at one junction end may stem from a read error. This chain uses TRBV20-1 with TRBJ1-2; D not certain. The length of the CDR3 is 14 residues. CDR1 is DFQATT and CDR2 is SNEGSKA in the germline V gene (reference sequence). Here the CDR3 reads CGASEIPPNYGYTF. The CDR3 bases are TGCGGTGCTAGTGAGATTCCCCCCAACTATGGCTACACCTTC.

The chain is built from TRBV4-1 and TRBJ2-7; no definite D call. From germline, CDR1 is MGHRA and CDR2 YSYEKL. Trimming cost V 0 bases and J 3 bases, with 6 bases left between them. The CDR3 has 13 residues. CDR3 in amino acids: CASSQEFDYEQYF. The CDR3 coding sequence is TGCGCCAGCAGCCAAGAGTTTGACTACGAGCAGTACTTC.

The chain employs TRBV7-3 and TRBJ1-1, with D unclear. The CDR3 runs 13 residues. In germline, CDR1 is SGHTA, CDR2 FQGTGA. Trimming removed 5 bases from V and 4 bases from J, with 11 bases in between. The CDR3: CASSDGISTEAFF. In DNA, the CDR3 is TGTGCCAGCAGCGACGGAATAAGCACTGAAGCTTTCTTT.

The J gene is TRBJ2-1, the V gene TRBV3-1, with TRBD2 matching over 10 bases. J lost 7 bases, V lost 3 bases, and 9 bases had no gene match. The CDR3 is made up of 16 amino acids. In germline, CDR1 is LGHDT, CDR2 YNNKEL (reference sequence). The CDR3 DNA is TGTGCCAGCAGCCAGTATCTAGCGGGGGTAGAAAATGAGCAGTTCTTC. Translation gives CASSQYLAGVENEQFF.

The rearrangement uses TRBV28 and TRBJ2-1; D may be TRBD2 (7 bases). CDR1 is MDHEN and CDR2 is SYDVKM in the germline V gene. CDR3 size: 16 residues. V shed 3 bases and J shed 0 bases, with 12 bases lying between them. CDR3 residues: CASSLGRGPSYNEQFF. The CDR3 DNA is TGTGCCAGCAGTTTGGGGCGGGGGCCCTCCTACAATGAGCAGTTCTTC.

This clonotype was seen a few times. The chain couples TRBV20-1 to TRBJ2-1; TRBD2 agrees at 11 bases. From germline, CDR1 is DFQATT and CDR2 SNEGSKA (reference sequence). The V gene end was trimmed by 3 bases and the J gene end by 3 bases; junction bases not matched to a gene: 4. This CDR3 contains 15 residues. The CDR3 region has the DNA TGCAGTGCTAGGGAAACTAGCGGGGGCTACAATGAGCAGTTCTTC. Translating gives CSARETSGGYNEQFF.

V is TRBV24-1 and J is TRBJ2-7; D not certain. The CDR3 loop spans 14 amino acids. The germline V and J ends were trimmed by 4 bases and 2 bases, with 11 bases remaining between them. CDR1 KGHDR and CDR2 SFDVKD come from the germline V gene. This CDR3 reads CATSDGLAPYEQYF. For the CDR3, the DNA is TGTGCCACCAGTGACGGTTTAGCCCCCTACGAGCAGTACTTC.

The chain has TRBV15 and TRBJ1-1; no firm D call. Germline V gene sequence: CDR1 LNHNV, CDR2 YYDKDF (reference sequence). The CDR3 covers 11 residues. V was clipped by 4 bases and J by 8 bases, with 8 bases between them. The CDR3 DNA reads TGTGCCACCAGCATAGACCAGGAAGCTTTCTTT. This sequence encodes CATSIDQEAFF.

The chain recombines TRBV4-3 with TRBJ2-5; no reliable D call. Trimming cost V 1 base and J 5 bases, with 14 bases left between them. Germline CDR1 LGHNA, CDR2 YSLEER. This CDR3 spans 15 amino acids. CDR3 sequence reads: CASSQVWLLAETQYF. The CDR3 nucleotides read TGCGCCAGCAGCCAAGTATGGCTCCTCGCGGAGACCCAGTACTTC.

J is TRBJ2-1 and V is TRBV25-1; TRBD2 matches 7 bases. CDR3 length: 14 amino acids. Germline CDR1 MGHDK, CDR2 SYGVNS. Trimming at V came to 1 base and at J to 7 bases, leaving 4 bases not matched to a gene. In DNA form, the CDR3 reads TGTGCCAGCAGTGAATCTCTAGCGGAGAATGAGCAGTTCTTC. This encodes CASSESLAENEQFF.

As to this clonotype: One junction end disagrees with the germline gene, perhaps due to a read error. V gene TRBV20-1 combines with J gene TRBJ2-5, with 8 nucleotides matching TRBD2. The CDR3 extends over 14 amino acids. CDR1 is DFQATT, CDR2 SNEGSKA, per germline (reference sequence). CDR3 sequence: CNAPSGGYQETQYF. In nucleotides, the CDR3 is TGCAATGCTCCCTCGGGGGGGTATCAAGAGACCCAGTACTTC.

This clonotype showed up just a few times. This chain connects TRBV3-1 to TRBJ1-2, with 8 bases lining up with TRBD1. The CDR3 has 14 residues. Germline-derived CDR1 and CDR2 are LGHDT and YNNKEL (reference sequence). The junction had 3 bases not matched to a gene; V was cut back by 1 base and J by 5 bases. CDR3 region: CASSQGWTGYGYTF. The CDR3, as DNA: TGTGCCAGCAGCCAAGGTTGGACAGGGTATGGCTACACCTTC.

This clonotype was seen a handful of times. The CDR3 region is CASSRNRGGNTEAFF. In DNA, the CDR3 is TGTGCCAGCTCGAGAAACAGGGGGGGAAACACTGAAGCTTTCTTT. This rearrangement joins TRBV27 to TRBJ1-1, with 8 bases identical to TRBD1. The ends lost 8 bases at V and 2 bases at J; junction bases unmatched: 10. The germline V gene has CDR1 MNHEY and CDR2 SMNVEV (reference sequence). CDR3 length: 15 residues.

Only a few counts were recorded for this clonotype. The rearrangement links TRBV29-1 to TRBJ2-3; a possible D gene is TRBD2 (5 bases). This CDR3 is built from 15 residues. Trimming pared 1 base from V and 0 bases from J, leaving 11 bases between. Looked up from germline, CDR1 is SQVTM and CDR2 is ANQGSEA. DNA for the CDR3: TGCAGCGTTGAAGGGCTAGCCCTTAGCACAGATACGCAGTATTTT. Translating gives CSVEGLALSTDTQYF.